The 18 T cell receptor beta chains below come from one sample, sequenced in a study of OX40 agonist ivuxolimab in advanced cancers. Here immunoSEQ multiplex PCR was the method, and the copy in TCRdb shows in-frame clones only, minus some. The sample consists of around 29,000 clones, about 76% of them appearing once. Source: CD4+ or CD8+ T cells sorted from blood, taken in a trial of the OX40 agonist ivuxolimab. The receptors were sampled from an adult with an advanced solid tumor such as melanoma, head and neck, liver or kidney cancer.

V usage is TRBV19 and J usage is TRBJ2-5; 8 bases agree with TRBD1. Germline loops: CDR1 LNHDA, CDR2 SQIVND (reference sequence). The CDR3 is 15 amino acids. The V gene end was trimmed by 2 bases and the J gene end by 1 base; junction bases not matched to a gene: 3. The DNA for the CDR3 is TGTGCCAGTAGTATAATGACAGGGGCCCAAGAGACCCAGTACTTC. Its protein is CASSIMTGAQETQYF.

The rearrangement uses TRBV4-1 and TRBJ2-5; TRBD2 matches at 7 bases. Germline CDR1 reads MGHRA; CDR2 reads YSYEKL. The trim removed 3 bases at V and 2 bases at J, leaving 6 bases unmatched. The CDR3 length is 15 residues. DNA of the CDR3: TGCGCCAGCAGCCAGCGGGGGAGAAAACAAGAGACCCAGTACTTC. The encoded protein is CASSQRGRKQETQYF.

The chain recombines TRBV28 with TRBJ2-2; D is possibly TRBD2 (7 bases). V was pared by 0 bases and J by 5 bases, with 13 bases between. CDR3 length equals 16 residues. Germline CDR1 is MDHEN and CDR2 is SYDVKM. CDR3 sequence: CASSLWRGLGTGELFF. The CDR3 nucleotides read TGTGCCAGCAGTTTATGGCGGGGGCTTGGGACCGGGGAGCTGTTTTTT.

The chain employs TRBV14 and TRBJ2-7; 9 nucleotides align to TRBD2. The CDR3 loop spans 16 amino acids. From germline, CDR1 is SGHDN and CDR2 FVKESK. V shed 1 base, J shed 4 bases, and the junction held 8 bases outside the gene matches. CDR3 sequence reads: CASSQGPGLAPYEQYF. CDR3 nucleotide sequence: TGTGCCAGCAGCCAAGGTCCGGGACTAGCCCCTTACGAGCAGTACTTC. The full variable domain, with the rest looked up from reference TRBV14 and TRBJ2-7, is EAGVTQFPSHSVIEKGQTVTLRCDPISGHDNLYWYRRVMGKEIKFLLHFVKESKQDESGMPNNRFLAERTGGTYSTLKVQPAELEDSGVYFCASSQGPGLAPYEQYFGPGTRLTVT.

The chain carries TRBV7-8 and TRBJ2-7; D is perhaps TRBD1 or TRBD2 (5 bases each). The germline CDR1 and CDR2 sequences are SGHVS and FQNEAQ. The CDR3 consists of 16 residues. Trimming left V 2 bases short and J 3 bases short, with 17 bases between. CDR3 sequence (DNA): TGTGCCAGCAGCTTAATCCCGGGACGGATCCTCTACGAGCAGTACTTC. Its protein product is CASSLIPGRILYEQYF.

This clone is categorized as medium-sized (0.01 to 0.1%). The chain has TRBV7-6 and TRBJ2-7, with TRBD1 identical over 10 bases. The germline V gene encodes CDR1 SGHVS and CDR2 FNYEAQ. The CDR3 length is 19 residues. Trimming removed 0 bases from V and 3 bases from J; junction bases left unmatched: 14. The DNA for the CDR3 is TGTGCCAGCAGCTTAGCCCCGGGGACAGGGGACAAGAATAGCTACGAGCAGTACTTC. Its protein product is CASSLAPGTGDKNSYEQYF.

This clone was observed a few times. The chain links TRBV27 to TRBJ2-7; possible D gene TRBD2, 6 bases. This CDR3 has 15 amino acids. V was trimmed by 5 bases and J by 5 bases, leaving 19 bases between them. Germline-derived CDR1 and CDR2 are MNHEY and SMNVEV (reference sequence). The CDR3 DNA reads TGTGCCAGCAGTAACCGGGACTTAGCTTTCCACGAGCAGTACTTC. It encodes CASSNRDLAFHEQYF.

The chain combines TRBV5-1 with TRBJ1-1; D ambiguous. Looked up from germline, CDR1 is SGHRS and CDR2 is YFSETQ. The CDR3 contains 15 residues. Trimming cost V 0 bases and J 0 bases, with 9 bases left between them. CDR3 residues: CASSLERLMNTEAFF. CDR3 in DNA: TGCGCCAGCAGCTTGGAGAGACTGATGAACACTGAAGCTTTCTTT.

This clone occurred once. V and J are TRBV29-1 and TRBJ2-7, with a possible D match to TRBD2 (6 bases). Germline CDR1 SQVTM, CDR2 ANQGSEA. Trimming pared 5 bases from V and 6 bases from J, leaving 14 bases between. The CDR3 has 12 residues. CDR3 sequence reads: CSVNYGGVEQYF. The DNA for the CDR3 is TGCAGCGTTAATTACGGGGGAGTCGAGCAGTACTTC.

This chain connects TRBV10-3 to TRBJ2-7, with 9 nucleotides matching TRBD1. J gave up 2 bases and V 10 bases, and 12 bases lay outside the gene matches. The CDR3 spans 15 residues. Germline-derived CDR1 and CDR2 are ENHRY and SYGVKD. The CDR3 loop is CASKPERTGAYEQYF. The CDR3 bases are TGTGCCAGCAAACCGGAACGGACAGGGGCCTACGAGCAGTACTTC.

V gene TRBV5-4 combines with J gene TRBJ1-3; D not certain. V shed 1 base and J shed 0 bases, with 8 bases lying between them. The CDR3 covers 15 residues. Germline V gives CDR1 SGHNT, CDR2 YYREEE (reference sequence). CDR3 nucleotides: TGTGCCAGCAGCTTGTTGACGGACTCTGGAAACACCATATATTTT. Translating it yields CASSLLTDSGNTIYF.

The V call is TRBV27, the J call TRBJ2-1; D gene unclear. The CDR3 spans 13 residues. Germline CDR1 MNHEY, CDR2 SMNVEV (reference sequence). Trimming shortened V by 2 bases and J by 7 bases, and 9 bases separated the two germline ends. CDR3 DNA: TGTGCCAGCAGTTTAACCGCTGGGAATGAGCAGTTCTTC. Amino acid sequence: CASSLTAGNEQFF.

The chain couples TRBV2 to TRBJ2-1; D call uncertain. This CDR3 contains 11 residues. Germline V CDR1 and CDR2: SNHLY, FYNNEI. The V end lost 9 bases, the J end lost 7 bases, and 10 bases lay between the germline ends. As DNA, the CDR3 is TGTGCCAGTAGGGTCATAAATGAGCAGTTCTTC. Translation gives CASRVINEQFF.

V gene TRBV5-1 combines with J gene TRBJ2-3, with 12 bases identical to TRBD1. The CDR3 extends over 16 amino acids. Per the germline V gene, CDR1 is SGHRS and CDR2 is YFSETQ. The ends lost 1 base at V and 7 bases at J; junction bases unmatched: 7. DNA of the CDR3: TGCGCCAGCAGCTTGTCAGGGACAGGGGGCAGGAATACGCAGTATTTT. This sequence encodes CASSLSGTGGRNTQYF. Full variable domain (rest looked up from reference TRBV5-1 and TRBJ2-3): KAGVTQTPRYLIKTRGQQVTLSCSPISGHRSVSWYQQTPGQGLQFLFEYFSETQRNKGNFPGRFSGRQFSNSRSEMNVSTLELGDSALYLCASSLSGTGGRNTQYFGPGTRLTVL.

For the CDR3, the DNA is TGTGCCAGCAGTTCACTTGACAGGGGCCCTAACTATGGCTACACCTTC. This translates into CASSSLDRGPNYGYTF. The rearrangement joins TRBV27 to TRBJ1-2; 8 bases are shared with TRBD1. The CDR3 is 16 residues long. CDR1 and CDR2 from the germline V gene are MNHEY and SMNVEV (reference sequence). J gave up 0 bases and V 4 bases, and 7 bases lay outside the gene matches.

The chain combines TRBV4-1 with TRBJ1-1, with D maybe TRBD1 (6 bases). This CDR3 has 12 residues. The V gene lost 0 bases and the J gene lost 10 bases, with 9 bases spanning the gap. The germline V gene encodes CDR1 MGHRA and CDR2 YSYEKL. The CDR3 spells CASSQEGGLAFF. As DNA, the CDR3 is TGCGCCAGCAGCCAAGAAGGGGGGCTAGCTTTCTTT.

This clone was observed a few times. The chain links TRBV9 to TRBJ1-2; 7 bases line up with TRBD1. Germline lookup yields CDR1 SGDLS and CDR2 YYNGEE. The CDR3 length is 14 residues. The V and J ends lost 2 bases and 6 bases, in that order; junction bases with no gene match: 7. Written as DNA, the CDR3 is TGTGCCAGCAGCGTGAGGGACAGCGAACATGGCTACACCTTC. Its protein product is CASSVRDSEHGYTF.

V is TRBV2 and J is TRBJ2-3; D perhaps matches TRBD2 (5 bases). Trimming removed 5 bases from V and 1 base from J, with 16 bases in between. In germline, CDR1 is SNHLY, CDR2 FYNNEI. This CDR3 spans 16 amino acids. CDR3 sequence (DNA): TGTGCCAGCAGTACTAACCGGGATACGGGCACAGATACGCAGTATTTT. Protein sequence: CASSTNRDTGTDTQYF.